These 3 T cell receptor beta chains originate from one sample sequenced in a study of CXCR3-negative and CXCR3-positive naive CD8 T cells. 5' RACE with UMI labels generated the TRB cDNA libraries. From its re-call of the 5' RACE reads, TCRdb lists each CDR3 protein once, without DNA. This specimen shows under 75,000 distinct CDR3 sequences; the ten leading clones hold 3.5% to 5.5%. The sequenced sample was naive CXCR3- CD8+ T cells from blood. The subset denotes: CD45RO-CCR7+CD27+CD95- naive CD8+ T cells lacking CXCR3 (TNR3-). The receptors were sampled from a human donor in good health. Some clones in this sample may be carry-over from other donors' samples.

The CDR3 protein is CASSILEVEQYF. The rearrangement uses TRBV7-9 and TRBJ2-7. The CDR3 is 12 residues long. CDR1 is SEHNR, CDR2 FQNEAQ, per germline (reference sequence).

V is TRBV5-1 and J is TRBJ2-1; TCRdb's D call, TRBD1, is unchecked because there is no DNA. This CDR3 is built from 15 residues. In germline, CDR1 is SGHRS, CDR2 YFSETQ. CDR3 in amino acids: CASPTGAGETNEQFF.

This CDR3 is CASSTHPGGDPFF. This sequence joins TRBV28 and TRBJ1-1; the TCRdb D gene call, TRBD1, has no DNA to confirm it. The CDR3 is 13 residues long. CDR1 and CDR2 from the germline V gene are MDHEN and SYDVKM.